The TCR beta chain under discussion was sequenced for a study of blood T cell repertoires in COVID-19. About the study: Specimens from acute and convalescent COVID-19 originated in the United States, Italy and Spain. The analysed material was cDNA or gDNA that came from T cells, B-cell-depleted T cells, or PBMCs.

Produced via immunoSEQ multiplex PCR; TCRdb's table is partial and in-frame only. The sample lists roughly 70,000 clones; approximately 90% were seen once. V lost 3 bases and J lost 6; bases outside the gene matches: 3. The CDR3 is 15 residues long. Germline V lookup: CDR1 SSHAT, CDR2 FNYEAQ (reference sequence). The sample was peripheral blood. The sequence was collected from a man aged 65-85 years with active or convalescent COVID-19. V usage is TRBV7-7 and J usage is TRBJ2-2; TRBD1 matches at 11 bases. CDR3 nucleotides: TGTGCCAGCAGCTTCGGGACAGGGGGTGCCGGGGAGCTGTTTTTT. Translating gives CASSFGTGGAGELFF. The entire variable domain, with the rest obtained from reference TRBV7-7 and TRBJ2-2, is as follows: GAGVSQSPRYKVTKRGQDVTLRCDPISSHATLYWYQQALGQGPEFLTYFNYEAQPDKSGLPSDRFSAERPEGSISTLTIQRTEQRDSAMYRCASSFGTGGAGELFFGEGSRLTVL.